Each of the 17 T cell receptor beta chains below was sequenced from the same sample in a study of T cells after yellow fever vaccination. TCRdb used MiXCR to reprocess the 5' RACE reads, holding one entry per CDR3 protein. This table has 500,000 to 550,000 distinct CDR3 sequences, about a fifth appearing once. This sample comprised PBMCs, obtained 20 to 25 days after the first yellow fever vaccination. The receptors derive from a man younger than 30 who received the YFV17D yellow fever vaccine.

This clonotype was found a few times. This chain joins TRBV11-2 and TRBJ2-3; no firm D call. The germline V gene encodes CDR1 SGHAT and CDR2 FQNNGV. Trimming shortened V by 0 bases and J by 0 bases, and 22 bases separated the two germline ends. The length of the CDR3 is 20 residues. The CDR3 sequence is CASSLEPFPLRAISTDTQYF. The CDR3 DNA reads as TGTGCCAGCAGCTTAGAACCCTTCCCCCTACGGGCGATTAGCACAGATACGCAGTATTTT.

This clonotype was counted a few times. This chain uses TRBV6-2 or TRBV6-3 with TRBJ2-4; possibly TRBD1 for D (6 bases). The ends were cut back, 7 bases at V and 8 bases at J, with 18 bases in the middle. Germline CDR1 MNHEY, CDR2 SVGEGT. The CDR3 has 14 residues. The CDR3: CASTWDTWADIQYF. The CDR3 DNA is TGTGCCAGCACTTGGGACACCTGGGCGGACATTCAGTACTTC.

This clonotype was observed at least ten times. The gene calls are TRBV12-3 or TRBV12-4 and TRBJ1-2; TRBD1 might be the D (6 bases). This CDR3 contains 14 residues. Deletions cut 2 bases from V and 6 bases from J, with 13 bases between. The CDR3 region is CASSLMGAGDGYTF. Written as DNA, the CDR3 is TGTGCCAGCAGTTTAATGGGGGCAGGCGATGGCTACACCTTC.

The chain recombines TRBV29-1 with TRBJ2-5, with D uncertain. In germline, CDR1 is SQVTM, CDR2 ANQGSEA. The CDR3 runs 13 residues. V was pared by 5 bases and J by 3 bases, with 13 bases between. The CDR3 sequence is CSVLVAGEETQYF. DNA for the CDR3: TGCAGCGTTTTGGTAGCAGGAGAAGAGACCCAGTACTTC.

This clonotype occurred a few times. The genes are TRBV5-1 and TRBJ2-1; D is possibly TRBD2 (5 bases). The germline gives CDR1 SGHRS, CDR2 YFSETQ. The CDR3 totals 14 residues. The ends were cut back, 7 bases at V and 7 bases at J, with 18 bases in the middle. The CDR3 DNA reads as TGCGCCAGCCACTCGTCACGGGGTAGTAATGAGCAGTTCTTC. It encodes CASHSSRGSNEQFF. Looking up the rest from reference TRBV5-1 and TRBJ2-1 gives the full variable domain: KAGVTQTPRYLIKTRGQQVTLSCSPISGHRSVSWYQQTPGQGLQFLFEYFSETQRNKGNFPGRFSGRQFSNSRSEMNVSTLELGDSALYLCASHSSRGSNEQFFGPGTRLTVL.

The sample holds a few counts of this clonotype. The V and J genes are TRBV12-3 or TRBV12-4 and TRBJ2-2; 13 nucleotides agree with TRBD2. This CDR3 is built from 15 residues. V gave up 7 bases and J gave up 5 bases; unmatched junction bases: 4. Written as DNA, the CDR3 is TGTGCCAGCAAACTAGCGGGGGGGCGTACCGGGGAGCTGTTTTTT. It codes for CASKLAGGRTGELFF.

The genes are TRBV6-1 and TRBJ1-5; D possibly corresponds to TRBD1 (6 bases). The CDR3 sequence is 15 residues long. CDR1 is MNHNS and CDR2 is SASEGT in the germline V gene. The V end lost 6 bases, the J end lost 5 bases, and 17 bases lay between the germline ends. DNA of the CDR3: TGTGCCAGCAGGCGGACTCTAAAGGGGGATCAGCCCCAGCATTTT. Translated, it gives CASRRTLKGDQPQHF.

The chain is built from TRBV4-1 and TRBJ2-7; TRBD2 agrees at 11 bases. This CDR3 is 16 amino acids long. The V gene's germline CDR1 is MGHRA and CDR2 YSYEKL. The V segment lost 6 bases and the J segment 3 bases; nucleotides outside the gene matches: 10. CDR3 nucleotides: TGCGCCAGCAGTCCCCTAACTAGCGGGGGACTCTACGAGCAGTACGTC. Translating gives CASSPLTSGGLYEQYV.

This clonotype was detected ten times or more. The chain carries TRBV5-1 and TRBJ2-1, with D unresolved. V lost 1 base, J lost 4 bases, and 6 bases lay in between. CDR1 and CDR2 (germline): SGHRS, YFSETQ. The CDR3 is made up of 13 amino acids. The CDR3 protein is CASSLQEYNEQFF. CDR3 bases: TGCGCCAGCAGCTTGCAAGAATACAATGAGCAGTTCTTC.

This chain links TRBV7-2 with TRBJ2-7, with a possible D match to TRBD1 (6 bases). Trimming cost V 2 bases and J 3 bases, with 11 bases left between them. The germline CDR1 and CDR2 sequences are SGHTA and FQGNSA. This CDR3 comprises 14 residues. The CDR3, as DNA: TGTGCCAGCAGCTTATCAGGGGACGGCTACGAGCAGTACTTC. Protein product: CASSLSGDGYEQYF.

This clonotype occurred many times. The chain links TRBV4-3 to TRBJ1-2; D is possibly TRBD1 (6 bases). The CDR3 loop spans 16 amino acids. The V gene's germline CDR1 is LGHNA and CDR2 YSLEER. Between the trimmed V and J ends, which lost 0 bases and 5 bases, there was a span of 16 bases. CDR3 coding DNA: TGCGCCAGCAGCCAAGATCCCCCGGGGGCAAATTATGGCTACACCTTC. Translated, it gives CASSQDPPGANYGYTF.

This clonotype was seen repeatedly, ten times or more. This rearrangement joins TRBV28 to TRBJ2-2; the match to TRBD1 covers 8 bases. The J segment lost 3 bases and the V segment lost 3 bases, leaving 3 bases of the junction unmatched. The length of the CDR3 is 15 residues. Germline CDR1 reads MDHEN; CDR2 reads SYDVKM. The CDR3 DNA reads as TGTGCCAGCAGTTTTGGGACAGGTGACACCGGGGAGCTGTTTTTT. Translating gives CASSFGTGDTGELFF.

This clonotype was seen only a few times. The rearrangement uses TRBV3-1 and TRBJ2-5; TRBD2 matches 13 bases. The germline gives CDR1 LGHDT, CDR2 YNNKEL (reference sequence). This CDR3 comprises 15 residues. V was clipped by 6 bases and J by 4 bases; unmatched bases: 5. This CDR3 is CASRPLAGGPETQYF. CDR3 nucleotides: TGTGCCAGCAGGCCACTAGCGGGGGGGCCAGAGACCCAGTACTTC.

This clonotype was recorded a few times. The chain couples TRBV11-2 to TRBJ2-4, with TRBD2 matching over 16 bases. V dropped 5 bases and J dropped 3; count of bases not matched to a gene: 13. This CDR3 contains 20 residues. The germline V gene has CDR1 SGHAT and CDR2 FQNNGV. CDR3 protein: CASSPTGTSGGARGKNIQYF. CDR3 nucleotide sequence: TGTGCCAGCAGCCCTACCGGGACTAGCGGGGGGGCCCGAGGCAAAAACATTCAGTACTTC. Variable domain in full (rest from reference TRBV11-2 and TRBJ2-4): EAGVAQSPRYKIIEKRQSVAFWCNPISGHATLYWYQQILGQGPKLLIQFQNNGVVDDSQLPKDRFSAERLKGVDSTLKIQPAKLEDSAVYLCASSPTGTSGGARGKNIQYFGAGTRLSVL.

This clonotype occurred a few times. The CDR3, as DNA: TGCGCCAGCAGTGACAGGACAGGGGGCTCCGTTGGGAACTATGGCTACACCTTC. Protein: CASSDRTGGSVGNYGYTF. This chain links TRBV10-2 with TRBJ1-2; 11 bases align to TRBD1. The CDR3 length is 18 residues. In germline, CDR1 is WSHSY, CDR2 SAAADI. The V segment lost 3 bases and the J segment 2 bases; nucleotides outside the gene matches: 11.

The rearrangement uses TRBV25-1 and TRBJ1-4, with unresolved D. CDR3 length: 10 residues. Germline loops: CDR1 MGHDK, CDR2 SYGVNS. V was shortened by 2 bases and J by 8 bases, with 0 bases between the two germline ends. As DNA, the CDR3 is TGTGCCAGCAGTGAAGAAAAACTGTTTTTT. It codes for CASSEEKLFF.

This rearrangement joins TRBV6-5 to TRBJ1-1; D not certain. Germline V gene sequence: CDR1 MNHEY, CDR2 SVGAGI. V was trimmed by 3 bases and J by 4 bases, leaving 15 bases between them. The length of the CDR3 is 15 residues. The CDR3: CASSYAGDLGTEAFF. In DNA form, the CDR3 reads TGTGCCAGCAGTTATGCGGGCGACCTGGGCACTGAAGCTTTCTTT.